This TCR beta chain was identified during a study of T cell changes during pregnancy in multiple sclerosis. Sequencing used immunoSEQ multiplex PCR; TCRdb keeps in-frame clones, though not all of them. The repertoire holds roughly 63,000 clones, 90% seen once, with about 2% in the top ten. This receptor was taken from a female donor in good health, enrolled as a control in a pregnancy study. This sample comprised peripheral blood, obtained in the second trimester of pregnancy.

In DNA form, the CDR3 reads TGTGCCAGCAGTGAATACGGGAAAAGCACAGATACGCAGTATTTT. Protein product: CASSEYGKSTDTQYF. This chain connects TRBV25-1 to TRBJ2-3, with D possibly being TRBD2 (5 bases). The CDR3 totals 15 residues. V dropped 0 bases and J dropped 0 bases, with 7 bases sitting between them. Germline CDR1 is MGHDK and CDR2 is SYGVNS.